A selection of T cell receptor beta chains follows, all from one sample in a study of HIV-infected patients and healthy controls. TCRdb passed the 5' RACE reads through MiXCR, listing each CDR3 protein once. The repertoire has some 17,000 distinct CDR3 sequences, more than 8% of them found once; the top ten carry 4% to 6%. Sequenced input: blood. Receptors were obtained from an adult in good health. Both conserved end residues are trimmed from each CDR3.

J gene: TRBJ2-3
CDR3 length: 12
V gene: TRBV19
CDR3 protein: ASSTRGGRDTQY

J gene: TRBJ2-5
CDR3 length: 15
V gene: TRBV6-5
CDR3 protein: ASSYPSGTSLRETQY

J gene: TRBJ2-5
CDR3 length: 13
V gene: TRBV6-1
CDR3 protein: ASSEKEEGGETQY

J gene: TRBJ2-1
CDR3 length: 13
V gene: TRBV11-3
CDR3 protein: ASSSLASGSNEQF

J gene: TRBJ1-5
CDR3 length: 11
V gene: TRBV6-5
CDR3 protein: ASSWGDNQPQH

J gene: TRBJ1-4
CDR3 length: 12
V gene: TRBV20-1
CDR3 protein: SARTYRAGEKLF

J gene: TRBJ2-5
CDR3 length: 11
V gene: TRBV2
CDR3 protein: ASRIQAQETQY

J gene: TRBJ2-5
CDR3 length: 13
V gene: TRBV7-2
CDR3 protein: ASSLNAGTQETQY

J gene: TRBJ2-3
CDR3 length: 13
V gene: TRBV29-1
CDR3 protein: SVEDGQGTSDTQY

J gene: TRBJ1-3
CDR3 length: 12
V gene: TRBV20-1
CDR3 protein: SARDWVSGNTIY

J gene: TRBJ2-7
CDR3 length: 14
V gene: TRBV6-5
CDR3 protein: ASSRSRTADSYEQY

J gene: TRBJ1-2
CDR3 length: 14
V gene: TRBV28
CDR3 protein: ASSFSGQGNNYGYT

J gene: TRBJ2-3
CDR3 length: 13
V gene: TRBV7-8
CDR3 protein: ASSPRTLSTDTQY

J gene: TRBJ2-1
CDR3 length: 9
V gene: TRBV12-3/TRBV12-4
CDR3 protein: ASSFRNEQF

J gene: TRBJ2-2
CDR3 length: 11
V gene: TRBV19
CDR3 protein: ASRNGGPGELF

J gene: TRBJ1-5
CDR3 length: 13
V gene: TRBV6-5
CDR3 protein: ASSYGPNSNQPQH

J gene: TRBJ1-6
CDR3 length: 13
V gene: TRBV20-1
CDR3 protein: SASTSDGYNSPLH

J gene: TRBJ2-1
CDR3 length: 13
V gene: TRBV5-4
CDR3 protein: ASSFSRTSAGEQF

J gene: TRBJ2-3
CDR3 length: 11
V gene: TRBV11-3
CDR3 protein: ASSLDLSHTQY

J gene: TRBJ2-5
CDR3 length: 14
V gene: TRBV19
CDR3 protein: ASSIGTRGFQETQY

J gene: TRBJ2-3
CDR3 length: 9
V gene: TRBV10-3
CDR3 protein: AISELDTQY

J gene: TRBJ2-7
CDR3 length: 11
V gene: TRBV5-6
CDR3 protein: ASSLWVPYEQY

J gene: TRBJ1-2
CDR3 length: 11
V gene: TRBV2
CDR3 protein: ASSPGRGYGYT

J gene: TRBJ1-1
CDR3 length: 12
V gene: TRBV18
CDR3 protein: ASSLDSMNTEAF

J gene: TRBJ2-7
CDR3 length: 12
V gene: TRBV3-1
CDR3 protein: ASSQASGIYEQY

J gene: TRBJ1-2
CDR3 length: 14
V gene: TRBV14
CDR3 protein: ASSPKLAVRSYGYT

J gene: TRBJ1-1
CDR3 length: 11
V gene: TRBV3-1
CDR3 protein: ASSLRGGTEAF